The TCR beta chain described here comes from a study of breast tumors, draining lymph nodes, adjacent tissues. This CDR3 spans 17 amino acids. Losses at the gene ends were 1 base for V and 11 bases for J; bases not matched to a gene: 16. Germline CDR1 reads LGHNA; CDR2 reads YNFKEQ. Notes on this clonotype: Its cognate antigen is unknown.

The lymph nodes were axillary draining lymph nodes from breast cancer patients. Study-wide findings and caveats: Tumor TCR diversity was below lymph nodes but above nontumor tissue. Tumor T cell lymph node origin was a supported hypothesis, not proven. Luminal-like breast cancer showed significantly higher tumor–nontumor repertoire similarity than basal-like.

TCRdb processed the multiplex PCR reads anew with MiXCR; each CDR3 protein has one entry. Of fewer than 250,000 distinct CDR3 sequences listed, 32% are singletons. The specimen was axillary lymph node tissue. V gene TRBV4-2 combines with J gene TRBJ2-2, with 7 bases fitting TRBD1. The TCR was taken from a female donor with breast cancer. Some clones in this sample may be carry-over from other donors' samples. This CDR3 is CASSQGPSGTETYELFF. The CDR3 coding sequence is TGTGCCAGCAGCCAAGGCCCCTCCGGGACAGAGACCTACGAGCTGTTTTTT.